This TCR beta chain was identified in a study of blood T cell repertoires in COVID-19. Profiled with immunoSEQ multiplex PCR; TCRdb holds only in-frame clones, not every one. The sample has about 150,000 clones, about nine tenths seen once. V lost 5 bases to trimming and J lost 9 bases, with 11 bases between them. CDR3 size: 13 residues. Germline V lookup: CDR1 SGHVS, CDR2 FNYEAQ. The source material was PBMCs or T cells enriched from blood (not recorded which). The chain combines TRBV7-6 with TRBJ1-6; TRBD1 is a possible D gene (6 bases). The source of this sequence is a man aged 50 to 59 who had recovered from COVID-19. The CDR3 region is CASSVTGTSPLHF. In nucleotides, the CDR3 is TGTGCCAGCAGCGTCACAGGGACTTCACCCCTCCACTTT. Using reference TRBV7-6 and TRBJ1-6 for the parts outside the CDR3, the full variable domain is GAGVSQSPRYKVTKRGQDVALRCDPISGHVSLYWYRQALGQGPEFLTYFNYEAQQDKSGLPNDRFSAERPEGSISTLTIQRTEQRDSAMYRCASSVTGTSPLHFGNGTRLTVT.